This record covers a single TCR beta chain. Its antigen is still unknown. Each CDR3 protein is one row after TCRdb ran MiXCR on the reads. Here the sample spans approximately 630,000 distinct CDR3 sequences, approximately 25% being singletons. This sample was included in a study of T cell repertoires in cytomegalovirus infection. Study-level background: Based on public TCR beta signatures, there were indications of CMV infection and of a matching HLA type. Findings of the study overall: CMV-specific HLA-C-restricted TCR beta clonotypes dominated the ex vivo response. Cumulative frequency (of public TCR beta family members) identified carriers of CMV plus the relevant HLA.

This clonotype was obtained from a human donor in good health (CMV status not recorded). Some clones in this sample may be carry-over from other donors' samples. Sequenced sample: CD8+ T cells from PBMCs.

The CDR3 region is CASSGIVSGGTNEKLFF. CDR3 sequence (DNA): TGTGCCAGCAGCGGCATTGTCTCGGGGGGCACTAATGAAAAACTGTTTTTT. This chain links TRBV7-9 with TRBJ1-4, with D tentatively TRBD1 (6 bases). CDR1 and CDR2 from the germline V gene are SEHNR and FQNEAQ (reference sequence). The V end lost 5 bases, the J end lost 2 bases, and 18 bases lay between the germline ends. The CDR3 is 17 residues long. Variable domain in full (rest from reference TRBV7-9 and TRBJ1-4): DTGVSQNPRHKITKRGQNVTFRCDPISEHNRLYWYRQTLGQGPEFLTYFQNEAQLEKSRLLSDRFSAERPKGSFSTLEIQRTEQGDSAMYLCASSGIVSGGTNEKLFFGSGTQLSVL.